This T cell receptor beta chain was documented in a study of blood T cell repertoires in COVID-19. V shed 3 bases, J shed 6 bases, and the junction held 1 base outside the gene matches. CDR1 and CDR2 (germline): MNHEY, SMNVEV (reference sequence). The CDR3 length is 13 residues. Some clones are missing from TCRdb's copy, which holds only in-frame ones; the method was immunoSEQ multiplex PCR. The sample lists approximately 390,000 clones, roughly 90% occurring once. The genes are TRBV27 and TRBJ1-2; 10 bases match TRBD1. The origin of this receptor is a man younger than 35 with active or convalescent COVID-19. The sequenced material came from peripheral blood. The CDR3 region is CASSLGTGDGYTF. CDR3 DNA sequence: TGTGCCAGCAGTTTGGGGACAGGGGATGGCTACACCTTC.